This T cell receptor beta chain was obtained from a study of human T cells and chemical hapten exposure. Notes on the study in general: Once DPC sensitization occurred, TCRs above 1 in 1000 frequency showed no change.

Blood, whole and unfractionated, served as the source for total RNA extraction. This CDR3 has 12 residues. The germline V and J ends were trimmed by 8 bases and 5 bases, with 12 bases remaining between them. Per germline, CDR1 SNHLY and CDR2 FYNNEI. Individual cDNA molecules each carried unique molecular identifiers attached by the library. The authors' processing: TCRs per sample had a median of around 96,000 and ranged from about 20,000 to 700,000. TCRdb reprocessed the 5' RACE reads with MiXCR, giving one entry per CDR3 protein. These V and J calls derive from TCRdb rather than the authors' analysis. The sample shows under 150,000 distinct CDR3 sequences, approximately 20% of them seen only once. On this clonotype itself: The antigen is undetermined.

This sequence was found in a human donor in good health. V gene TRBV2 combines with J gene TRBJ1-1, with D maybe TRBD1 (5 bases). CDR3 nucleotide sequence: TGTGCCAGCCGACAGAGTCGGACTGAAGCTTTCTTT. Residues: CASRQSRTEAFF.